This T cell receptor beta chain derives from a study of T cells in Graves' hyperthyroidism and ophthalmopathy. With 6 bases clipped from V and 8 bases from J, the junction kept 13 bases outside the gene matches. This CDR3 has 15 amino acids. Per the germline V gene, CDR1 is MNHNS and CDR2 is SASEGT. It was RNA transcripts that yielded the amplified TCR beta CDR3 regions. The HTBI set primed first-round TCR CDR3 RT-PCR. TCRdb analysed the multiplex PCR reads with MiXCR anew, one entry per CDR3 protein. Of 600,000 or so distinct CDR3 sequences listed, roughly 14% are singletons. Material for sequencing was blood. The sequence derives from a woman aged 45-59 years with Graves' ophthalmopathy. The genes are TRBV6-1 and TRBJ2-1, with 7 nucleotides matching TRBD2. This CDR3 is CASRSRVAGADEQFF. CDR3 sequence (DNA): TGTGCCAGCAGATCAAGGGTGGCGGGAGCAGATGAGCAGTTCTTC.